Listed here are 13 T cell receptor beta chains from one sample, sequenced in a study of cytomegalovirus exposure and HLA in healthy donors. The study ran its PCR with 60 Vbeta and 13 Jbeta primers. Sequencing was performed with immunoSEQ multiplex PCR; in TCRdb, only in-frame clones are kept and a portion is missing. The table includes under 150,000 clones, 74% detected once. The material sequenced was PBMCs. The receptor source for this set is a woman aged 40 to 50 in good health and CMV-seropositive.

The V call is TRBV5-1, the J call TRBJ2-3; D is perhaps TRBD2 (7 bases). The V and J ends lost 4 bases and 9 bases respectively, with 15 bases between them. Germline-derived CDR1 and CDR2 are SGHRS and YFSETQ. This CDR3 region has 13 residues. CDR3 sequence reads: CASSIGGGGTQYF. CDR3 nucleotides: TGCGCCAGCAGCATCGGAGGGGGGGGCACGCAGTATTTT.

The CDR3 is CASSGVAVSTEAFF. The CDR3 DNA follows: TGTGCCAGCAGTGGGGTCGCGGTTTCGACTGAAGCTTTCTTT. The chain combines TRBV2 with TRBJ1-1, with D uncertain. The CDR3 covers 14 residues. Trimming stripped 4 bases from V and 5 bases from J, with 14 bases between. Germline CDR1 is SNHLY and CDR2 is FYNNEI.

This clone has more than one count but fewer than ten. This rearrangement joins TRBV12-5 to TRBJ2-2; 8 bases are shared with TRBD2. With V trimmed by 3 bases and J by 0 bases, 15 bases remained unmatched. This CDR3 contains 20 residues. CDR1 and CDR2 from the germline V gene are LGHNT and FRNRAP. CDR3 sequence: CASGLPRGGLLRANTGELFF. In nucleotides, the CDR3 is TGTGCTAGTGGTTTACCCCGGGGGGGCCTCTTGAGGGCGAACACCGGGGAGCTGTTTTTT.

The V gene is TRBV4-2, the J gene TRBJ2-7; TRBD1 is a possible D gene (5 bases). CDR1 is LGHNA, CDR2 YNFKEQ, per germline. Trimming took 0 bases from V and 2 from J, leaving 8 bases between them. CDR3 length: 14 residues. The CDR3 here is CASSQDGATYEQYF. The CDR3 DNA reads as TGTGCCAGCAGCCAAGATGGGGCAACCTACGAGCAGTACTTC.

CDR3 sequence: CASRPSGGYSNQPQHF. Written as DNA, the CDR3 is TGTGCCAGTAGGCCCTCAGGGGGTTATAGCAATCAGCCCCAGCATTTT. The gene calls are TRBV19 and TRBJ1-5; 7 bases are shared with TRBD1. This CDR3 region has 16 residues. Germline V gives CDR1 LNHDA, CDR2 SQIVND (reference sequence). V shed 6 bases, J shed 0 bases, and the junction held 8 bases outside the gene matches.

V and J are TRBV7-9 and TRBJ2-7; TRBD2 is a possible D gene (6 bases). The CDR3 consists of 13 residues. V was cut by 1 base and J by 4 bases, with 8 bases left in between. Per germline, CDR1 SEHNR and CDR2 FQNEAQ (reference sequence). In DNA, the CDR3 is TGTGCCAGCAGCTTAGTGGGGGGTTACGAGCAGTACTTC. This translates into CASSLVGGYEQYF.

The rearrangement joins TRBV14 to TRBJ1-1, with D possibly TRBD1 on 5 matching bases. The CDR3 is 17 residues long. Per the germline V gene, CDR1 is SGHDN and CDR2 is FVKESK. The ends were cut back, 2 bases at V and 5 bases at J, with 21 bases in the middle. The DNA of the CDR3 is TGTGCCAGCAGCCAATCGCGTGGGGCCAACATTGGAACTGAAGCTTTCTTT. Encoded protein: CASSQSRGANIGTEAFF.

This clone was seen a handful of times. The V gene is TRBV5-3, the J gene TRBJ1-2; 10 bases map to TRBD1. TRBV5-3 is an ORF, and what it does is uncertain. The CDR3 runs 13 residues. Trimming at V came to 4 bases and at J to 8 bases, leaving 5 bases not matched to a gene. Here the CDR3 reads CARSPGQGRGYTF. The DNA of the CDR3 is TGTGCCAGAAGCCCGGGACAGGGGCGAGGCTACACCTTC.

A remark on this clone: Other DNA sequences within the sample encode an identical CDR3. V and J are TRBV30 and TRBJ2-5; 9 nucleotides agree with TRBD1. The J segment lost 5 bases and the V segment lost 2 bases, leaving 3 bases of the junction unmatched. The germline V gene has CDR1 GTSNPN and CDR2 SVGIG (reference sequence). The CDR3 consists of 13 residues. CDR3 sequence reads: CAWSRTGAETQYF. The CDR3 DNA is TGTGCCTGGAGTAGGACAGGGGCGGAGACCCAGTACTTC.

The J gene is TRBJ2-3, the V gene TRBV13; 13 bases map to TRBD2. The CDR3 is 16 amino acids. The V and J ends lost 4 bases and 3 bases, in that order; junction bases with no gene match: 4. Germline CDR1 is PRHDT and CDR2 is FYEKMQ (reference sequence). The CDR3 sequence is CASSSWTSGGTDTQYF. CDR3 coding DNA: TGTGCCAGCAGCTCCTGGACTAGCGGGGGTACAGATACGCAGTATTTT.

This chain links TRBV5-1 with TRBJ2-5, with 7 bases lining up with TRBD1. The germline CDR1 and CDR2 sequences are SGHRS and YFSETQ. This CDR3 has 14 amino acids. The ends lost 3 bases at V and 1 base at J; junction bases unmatched: 3. CDR3 nucleotide sequence: TGCGCCAGCAGCTGGAGACAGGGCCAAGAGACCCAGTACTTC. This encodes CASSWRQGQETQYF.

Only a few counts were recorded for this clone. The chain has TRBV28 and TRBJ1-2, with 7 bases that match TRBD1. The CDR3 runs to 19 residues. Per the germline V gene, CDR1 is MDHEN and CDR2 is SYDVKM. J gave up 1 base and V 7 bases, and 21 bases lay outside the gene matches. This CDR3 reads CASTLWALQGRYLNYGYTF. DNA of the CDR3: TGTGCCAGCACCCTATGGGCACTACAGGGGCGATACCTTAACTATGGCTACACCTTC.

The chain joins TRBV7-2 to TRBJ2-3; TRBD2 might be the D (7 bases). The V end was cut by 1 base, the J end by 7 bases, with 15 bases between. Germline loops: CDR1 SGHTA, CDR2 FQGNSA. This CDR3 has 15 residues. CDR3 nucleotides: TGTGCCAGCAGCTTAGGCGGGGGCTTCACGAATACGCAGTATTTT. Translated: CASSLGGGFTNTQYF.